These T cell receptor beta chains were read from a single sample in a study of shared clonotypes between healthy human individuals. Sequencing used immunoSEQ multiplex PCR; TCRdb keeps in-frame clones, though not all of them. The data contain hundreds of thousands of clones, over 65% of them seen just once; the ten biggest clones take up more than 1.5%. Sequencing was performed on memory CD4+ T cells sorted from blood. These receptors were obtained from a woman in her 30s in good health. Both conserved end residues are part of each CDR3. D genes are given only for firm matches.

j_call v_call d_call cdr3_aa
TRBJ2-1 TRBV7-2 NA CASSLAGGLRGREQFF
TRBJ1-2 TRBV6-1 NA CASSEVSLSANYGYTF
TRBJ1-1 TRBV28 TRBD1 CASRGTAFEAFF
TRBJ1-2 TRBV5-1 NA CASSLGSAVYGYTF
TRBJ1-5 TRBV4-1 TRBD1 CASSQERTGGSNQPQHF
TRBJ1-1 TRBV18 TRBD1 CASSPGQENTEAFF
TRBJ2-1 TRBV2 TRBD1 CASSAQGQGDEQFF
TRBJ1-1 TRBV28 TRBD1 CASRTGAGIPNTEAFF
TRBJ1-1 TRBV12-5 TRBD1 CASGLVLGTGTAYTEAFF
TRBJ2-6 TRBV5-1 NA CASSSSGSSGANVLTF
TRBJ1-1 TRBV19 NA CASRSAEGTEAFF
TRBJ2-5 TRBV11-2 NA CASSFSGSGVGETQYF
TRBJ2-5 TRBV6-1 TRBD2 CASSGGLAGFETQYF
TRBJ1-1 TRBV12-5 NA CASGPGRGGTEAFF
TRBJ2-7 TRBV7-6 TRBD2 CASSPIAGGGSYEQYF
TRBJ1-6 TRBV30 NA CAWRGQGNSPLHF
TRBJ2-1 TRBV30 NA CAWSLRESSNEQFF